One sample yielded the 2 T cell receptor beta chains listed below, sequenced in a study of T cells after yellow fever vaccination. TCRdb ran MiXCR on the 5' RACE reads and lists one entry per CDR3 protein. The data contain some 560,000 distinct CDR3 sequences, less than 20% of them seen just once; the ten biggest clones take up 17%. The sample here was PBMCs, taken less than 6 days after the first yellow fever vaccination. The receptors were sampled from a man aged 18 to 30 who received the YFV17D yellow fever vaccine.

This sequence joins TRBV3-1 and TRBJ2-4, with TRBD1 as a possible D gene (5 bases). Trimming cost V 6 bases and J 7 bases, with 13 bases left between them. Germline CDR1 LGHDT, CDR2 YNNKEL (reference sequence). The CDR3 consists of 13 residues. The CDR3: CASRGQGGNIQYF. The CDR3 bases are TGTGCCAGCAGGGGCCAGGGTGGGAACATTCAGTACTTC.

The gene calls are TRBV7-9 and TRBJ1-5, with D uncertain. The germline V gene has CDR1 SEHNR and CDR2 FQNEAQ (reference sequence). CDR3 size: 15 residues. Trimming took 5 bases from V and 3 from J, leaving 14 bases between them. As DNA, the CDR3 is TGTGCCAGCAGCCGTATCGGGGAAATCAATCAGCCCCAGCATTTT. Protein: CASSRIGEINQPQHF.